These T cell receptor beta chains were read from a single sample in a study of T cells in localized non-small cell lung cancer. Clones were read by immunoSEQ multiplex PCR, and TCRdb kept only the in-frame ones, dropping some. The sample yields 8,500 or so clones, roughly three fifths seen once. The specimen comprised lymph node tissue, sampled before any cancer treatment. The receptors come from a male donor at least 60 years old with stage I squamous cell lung carcinoma. CDR3s include the opening cysteine and the closing phenylalanine or tryptophan. D genes are given only for firm matches.

TRBV19,NA,CASSRGLLNTEAFF
TRBV11-3,TRBD1,CASSRRQGTGTGELFF
TRBV25-1,NA,CVLGLGGRTLAQYF
TRBV19,TRBD2,CASRGGRSSDTQYF
TRBV29-1,TRBD2,CSVGEMTSGTSWDEQFF
TRBV27,NA,CASSSWTASSYNEQFF
TRBV28,TRBD1,CASNTPGAGQQNTEAFF
TRBV11-3,NA,CASSLAAGVGYYEQYF
TRBV19,TRBD1,CASSSGTGFNTEAFF
TRBV11-3,NA,CASSPGLQSNEQFF
TRBV6-8,NA,CASRERATNQPQHF
TRBV2,NA,CASSEARGGYGYTF
TRBV9,NA,CASSVELAPENEQYF
TRBV5-1,NA,CASSGSSSTDTQYF
TRBV19,NA,CASSRWGANFDGYTF
TRBV9,TRBD1,CASSEGTGESHGYTF
TRBV19,TRBD2,CASSTERGAYQETQYF
TRBV6-8,NA,CASSYSSRYGYTF
TRBV4-1,TRBD1,CASSQDGGQGLGDTQYF
TRBV29-1,TRBD2,CSVDASGSDEQFF
TRBV5-1,TRBD1,CASSSGQGTNTIYF
TRBV4-1,NA,CASSQDKDSVNEQFF
TRBV19,NA,CASSPNLATPSPYEQYF
TRBV28,TRBD2,CASSPPTSGEQFF
TRBV9,TRBD2,CASSVGREGPYEQYF
TRBV2,NA,CASSERREQNTEAFF
TRBV19,TRBD1,CASSSDRGLMDEQFF
TRBV15,NA,CATSRGGQSGETQYF
TRBV30,TRBD2,CAWSPPGLARETQYF
TRBV6-8,NA,CAISGFTGGVGNTIYF
TRBV28,NA,CASSLAGVDSYEQYF
TRBV29-1,TRBD2,CSVEAAGGSYNEQFF
TRBV10-3,TRBD1,CAISEPLGQGSEAFF
TRBV19,NA,CASRRDPYNEQFF
TRBV5-1,NA,CASSRGAGASTDTQYF
TRBV11-3,NA,CASSLGQAVYEQYF
TRBV10-2,NA,CASSEFYREGNEQFF
TRBV18,NA,CASSDGMGSEQYF
TRBV14,NA,CASSQDNRRAETQYF
TRBV19,NA,CASKQGAGANVLTF
TRBV29-1,TRBD2,CSVVGPTRGGTDTQYF
TRBV30,NA,CAWSRPGNSYNEQFF
TRBV6-8,TRBD1,CASRATGYGYTF
TRBV10-2,NA,CASSESTGDSYEQYF
TRBV11-3,TRBD1,CASSLVRDRGFGYTF
TRBV19,NA,CASSEKLDTQYF
TRBV7-4,NA,CASSLIPQGPNSGANVLTF
TRBV6-8,TRBD2,CASSPTSGPPGTQYF
TRBV25-1,TRBD1,CASSDLGSPGGYEQYF
TRBV5-1,NA,CASSLEGLNTGELFF
TRBV11-3,TRBD2,CASSSGLAGVLGELFF